The 15 T cell receptor beta chains reported below all come from one sample, sequenced in a study of T cells in Graves' hyperthyroidism and ophthalmopathy. Amplified TCR beta CDR3 regions derived from RNA transcripts. HTBI primers drove first-round RT-PCR of the TCR CDR3. TCRdb re-called the multiplex PCR reads through MiXCR, storing one row per CDR3 protein. The sample holds over 250,000 distinct CDR3 sequences, roughly 13% seen once. The specimen sequenced was blood. The receptors shown here come from a woman in her 40s with Graves' ophthalmopathy.

Many counts were recorded for this clonotype. The chain has TRBV28 and TRBJ1-2; D is possibly TRBD1 (5 bases). Trimming removed 4 bases from V and 8 bases from J, with 14 bases in between. The germline V gene encodes CDR1 MDHEN and CDR2 SYDVKM. This CDR3 region has 13 residues. For the CDR3, the DNA is TGTGCCAGCAGTTCCTTCGTCGGGGACGGCTACACCTTC. It codes for CASSSFVGDGYTF.

Only a few counts were recorded for this clonotype. The chain carries TRBV4-1 and TRBJ2-1; possible D gene TRBD1, 5 bases. V was trimmed by 4 bases and J by 4 bases, leaving 11 bases between them. The CDR3 runs to 14 residues. CDR1 and CDR2 from the germline V gene are MGHRA and YSYEKL. The CDR3 reads CASSLEAGYNEQFF. The CDR3, as DNA: TGCGCCAGCAGCCTCGAGGCAGGGTACAATGAGCAGTTCTTC.

This clonotype was picked up many times. Here the CDR3 reads CASSPIRYEQYF. The CDR3 region has the DNA TGTGCCAGCTCACCAATAAGATACGAGCAGTACTTC. The genes are TRBV18 and TRBJ2-7; the D is unclear. Germline assignment: CDR1 KGHSH and CDR2 LQKENI. The CDR3 consists of 12 residues. V lost 2 bases, J lost 4 bases, and 6 bases lay in between.

This clonotype occurred a few times. This chain links TRBV10-3 with TRBJ2-6; unclear D gene. The CDR3 is 16 residues long. The V end was cut by 10 bases, the J end by 3 bases, with 19 bases between. Germline loops: CDR1 ENHRY, CDR2 SYGVKD. CDR3 sequence: CATLDPFSGGANVLTF. DNA for the CDR3: TGTGCCACCTTGGACCCTTTTTCTGGTGGGGCCAACGTCCTGACTTTC.

In its sample, this clonotype was seen many times. V usage is TRBV19 and J usage is TRBJ1-1, with D perhaps matching TRBD1 (6 bases). The CDR3 length is 14 residues. V dropped 4 bases and J dropped 0 bases, with 9 bases sitting between them. CDR1 is LNHDA, CDR2 SQIVND, per germline (reference sequence). DNA of the CDR3: TGTGCCAGTAGTAGACGGACAGTGAACACTGAAGCTTTCTTT. It is translated as CASSRRTVNTEAFF.

This chain joins TRBV12-3 or TRBV12-4 and TRBJ1-4; no definite D call. The V end lost 1 base, the J end lost 8 bases, and 14 bases lay between the germline ends. The CDR3 totals 15 residues. The CDR3: CASSLGQRAREKLFF. In nucleotides, the CDR3 is TGTGCCAGCAGTTTAGGGCAGAGGGCGAGGGAAAAACTGTTTTTT.

The rearrangement links TRBV24-1 to TRBJ2-3; D is perhaps TRBD2 (7 bases). V was trimmed by 7 bases and J by 5 bases, leaving 12 bases between them. Looked up from germline, CDR1 is KGHDR and CDR2 is SFDVKD. This CDR3 contains 13 residues. The CDR3: CATRGGLQDTQYF. For the CDR3, the DNA is TGTGCCACCAGGGGGGGGCTACAAGATACGCAGTATTTT.

Notes on this clonotype: A much larger clone lies one base from this, so it may be a read error. The V and J genes are TRBV9 and TRBJ1-5, with D possibly TRBD1 on 6 matching bases. This CDR3 has 15 residues. Germline CDR1 SGDLS, CDR2 YYNGEE. Trimming cost V 4 bases and J 9 bases, with 20 bases left between them. In nucleotides, the CDR3 is TGTGCCAGCAGCCCGGGACCCAGGTCCAGGGGGCCCCAGCATTTT. Translated: CASSPGPRSRGPQHF.

The rearrangement joins TRBV14 to TRBJ2-2, with 10 bases identical to TRBD2. The V gene end was trimmed by 3 bases and the J gene end by 5 bases; junction bases not matched to a gene: 9. The CDR3 loop spans 17 amino acids. CDR1 and CDR2 from the germline V gene are SGHDN and FVKESK. CDR3 region: CASSHLSGRARTGELFF. The CDR3 DNA is TGTGCCAGCAGCCATCTAAGCGGGAGGGCCCGAACCGGGGAGCTGTTTTTT.

This clonotype was counted many times. The V call is TRBV2, the J call TRBJ2-7; D gene uncertain. CDR3 size: 15 residues. Germline lookup yields CDR1 SNHLY and CDR2 FYNNEI. The germline V and J ends were trimmed by 4 bases and 3 bases, with 16 bases remaining between them. The CDR3 reads CASSAQSGPYYEQYF. The DNA of the CDR3 is TGTGCCAGCAGTGCGCAGTCGGGTCCCTACTACGAGCAGTACTTC.

This clonotype appeared many times. This chain uses TRBV6-1 with TRBJ1-5; D is uncertain. Germline V gives CDR1 MNHNS, CDR2 SASEGT. V was cut by 7 bases and J by 0 bases, with 7 bases left in between. CDR3 length: 13 residues. The chain's CDR3 is CASMKDSNQPQHF. Here the CDR3 DNA reads TGTGCCAGCATGAAAGATAGCAATCAGCCCCAGCATTTT.

The chain employs TRBV3-1 and TRBJ2-1, with D unresolved. From germline, CDR1 is LGHDT and CDR2 YNNKEL (reference sequence). Trimming removed 3 bases at V and 3 bases at J, with 12 bases between. This CDR3 region has 15 residues. The CDR3 DNA is TGTGCCAGCAGCCAGAGTCAGATTATCTACAATGAGCAGTTCTTC. This translates into CASSQSQIIYNEQFF.

CDR3 protein: CASSPDSRDDTIYF. For the CDR3, the DNA is TGCGCCAGCAGCCCCGACAGCCGGGACGACACCATATATTTT. The chain couples TRBV5-1 to TRBJ1-3; perhaps TRBD1 as D (5 bases). The germline V gene encodes CDR1 SGHRS and CDR2 YFSETQ. The CDR3 has 14 residues. V lost 4 bases and J 8 bases, leaving 16 bases between the germline ends.

This clonotype was seen a few times. The chain has TRBV15 and TRBJ1-3; D gene ambiguous. The germline gives CDR1 LNHNV, CDR2 YYDKDF (reference sequence). The CDR3 is 15 residues long. Trimming took 2 bases from V and 7 from J, leaving 15 bases between them. In DNA form, the CDR3 reads TGTGCCACCAGCAGATTTAGATCGGAAGGGAACACCATATATTTT. Encoded protein: CATSRFRSEGNTIYF.

This clonotype was seen ten or more times. CDR3 coding DNA: TGTGCCACCAGCAGAGATTGGGGGGGTTCGTGGAGTTCCGGTACTGAAGCTTTCTTT. As protein: CATSRDWGGSWSSGTEAFF. The chain carries TRBV15 and TRBJ1-1; D is perhaps TRBD1 (5 bases). The length of the CDR3 is 19 residues. V was pared by 0 bases and J by 5 bases, with 25 bases between. Germline V gene sequence: CDR1 LNHNV, CDR2 YYDKDF (reference sequence).